This T cell receptor beta chain was retrieved from a study of response to subunit inactivated influenza vaccine (dated by TCRdb to the late 2010s). Background on the whole study: The study used deep quantitative T cell receptor repertoire profiling to track responses to a trivalent subunit inactivated influenza vaccine. The investigation overall reported the following: The authors suggested that each seasonal influenza vaccination may recruit only a limited number of new T cells.

The method behind the library was RT-PCR. Reads for this sample came from an Illumina HiSeq 2500. The public reads were quality trimmed at Q25 with fastp and then assembled into clones with MiXCR by TCRdb, keeping productive beta chains. Rows merge per CDR3 protein into single entries with the most common DNA and genes. The sample table shows over 450,000 distinct CDR3 sequences, and 10% to 15% are seen once. The ten largest clones capture around 14% of the sample. Regarding this clonotype: No antigen is known for it. Per-base quality was not reported, and no clone a single base away is much larger than it.

The time point label here, explained by the study, means: around 45 days after influenza vaccine administration. The CDR3 holds 14 amino acids from the cysteine to the phenylalanine. CDR3 DNA only is kept here, 42 bases in frame from base 1. CDR1 SGHTA and CDR2 FQGNSA were looked up in the germline V gene. The trim is 5 bases for V and 0 bases for J, with a gap of 10 bases between the germline ends. The sample in question was PBMCs from blood, obtained 45 days after vaccination. In this chain, TRBV7-2 is recombined with TRBJ1-1; TRBD1 is possibly the D segment (6 matching bases). The sequence derives from a man in his fifties or sixties who received an inactivated influenza vaccine. Donor details come from another sample of the same person, matched by shared clones. The DNA sequence follows: TGTGCCAGCAGCCAGCAGGGGCTGAACACTGAAGCTTTCTTT. It encodes CASSQQGLNTEAFF. The reference TRBV7-2 and TRBJ1-1 proteins fill in what lies around the CDR3, so the full variable domain reads GAGVSQSPSNKVTEKGKDVELRCDPISGHTALYWYRQSLGQGLEFLIYFQGNSAPDKSGLPSDRFSAERTGGSVSTLTIQRTQQEDSAVYLCASSQQGLNTEAFFGQGTRLTVV.